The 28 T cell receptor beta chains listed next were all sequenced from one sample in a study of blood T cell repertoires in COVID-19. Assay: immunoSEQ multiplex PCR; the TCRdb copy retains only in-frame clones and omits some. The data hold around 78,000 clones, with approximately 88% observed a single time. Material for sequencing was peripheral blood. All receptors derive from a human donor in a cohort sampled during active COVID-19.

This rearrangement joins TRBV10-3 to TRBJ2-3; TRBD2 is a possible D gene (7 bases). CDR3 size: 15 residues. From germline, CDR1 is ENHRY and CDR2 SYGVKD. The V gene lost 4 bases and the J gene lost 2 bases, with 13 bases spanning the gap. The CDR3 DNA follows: TGTGCCATCAGTGCCTACAGGGACTACACAGATACGCAGTATTTT. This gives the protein CAISAYRDYTDTQYF.

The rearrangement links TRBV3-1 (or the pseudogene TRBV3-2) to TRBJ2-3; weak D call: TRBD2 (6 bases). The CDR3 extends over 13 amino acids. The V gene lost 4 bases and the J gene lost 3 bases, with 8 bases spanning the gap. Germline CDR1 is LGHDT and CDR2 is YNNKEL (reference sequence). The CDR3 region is CASSRLGTDTQYF. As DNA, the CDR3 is TGTGCCAGCAGCCGACTAGGAACAGATACGCAGTATTTT.

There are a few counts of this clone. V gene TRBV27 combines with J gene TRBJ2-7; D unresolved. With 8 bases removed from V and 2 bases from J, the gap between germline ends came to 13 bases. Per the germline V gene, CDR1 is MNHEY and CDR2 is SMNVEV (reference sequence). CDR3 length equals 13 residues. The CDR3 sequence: CASGEWAPYEQYF. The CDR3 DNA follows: TGTGCCAGCGGCGAGTGGGCCCCCTACGAGCAGTACTTC.

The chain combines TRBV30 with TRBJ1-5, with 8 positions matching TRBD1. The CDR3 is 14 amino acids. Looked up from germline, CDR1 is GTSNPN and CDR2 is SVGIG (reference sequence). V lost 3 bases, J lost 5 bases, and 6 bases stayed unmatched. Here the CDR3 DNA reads TGTGCCTGGAGGGACTCACAGGGGGATCAGCCCCAGCATTTT. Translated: CAWRDSQGDQPQHF.

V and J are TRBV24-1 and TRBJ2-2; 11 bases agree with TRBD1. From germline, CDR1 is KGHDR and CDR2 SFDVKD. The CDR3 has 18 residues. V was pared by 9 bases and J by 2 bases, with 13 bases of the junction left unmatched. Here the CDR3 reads CATGPGTGGITNTGELFF. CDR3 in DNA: TGTGCCACCGGTCCCGGGACAGGGGGGATAACTAACACCGGGGAGCTGTTTTTT.

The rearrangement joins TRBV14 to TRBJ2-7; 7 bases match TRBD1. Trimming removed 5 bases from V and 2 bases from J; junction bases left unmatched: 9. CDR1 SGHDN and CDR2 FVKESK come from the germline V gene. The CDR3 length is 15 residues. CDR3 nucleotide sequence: TGTGCCAGCAGCTACGGGACAGCACCAACCTACGAGCAGTACTTC. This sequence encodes CASSYGTAPTYEQYF.

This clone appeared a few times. This CDR3 reads CASSAQQTVSGSPLHF. Written as DNA, the CDR3 is TGTGCCAGCAGCGCTCAGCAGACAGTATCTGGTTCACCCCTCCACTTT. The chain recombines TRBV9 with TRBJ1-6, with a weak D call TRBD1 (5 bases). The V end was cut by 3 bases, the J end by 9 bases, with 19 bases between. The CDR3 runs 16 residues. The germline V gene encodes CDR1 SGDLS and CDR2 YYNGEE.

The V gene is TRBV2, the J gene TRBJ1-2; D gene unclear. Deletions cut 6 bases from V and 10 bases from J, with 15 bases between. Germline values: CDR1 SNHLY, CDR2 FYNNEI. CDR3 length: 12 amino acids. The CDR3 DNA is TGTGCCAGCAGGAGGGTCTCGGGAAACTACACCTTC. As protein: CASRRVSGNYTF.

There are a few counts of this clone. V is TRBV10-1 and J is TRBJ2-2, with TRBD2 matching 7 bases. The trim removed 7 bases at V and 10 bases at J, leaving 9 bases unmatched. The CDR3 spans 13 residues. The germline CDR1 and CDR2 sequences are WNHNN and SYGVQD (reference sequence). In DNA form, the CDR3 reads TGCGCCAGCACCCCAGGCGGGGGAGAGGAGCTGTTTTTT. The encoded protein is CASTPGGGEELFF.

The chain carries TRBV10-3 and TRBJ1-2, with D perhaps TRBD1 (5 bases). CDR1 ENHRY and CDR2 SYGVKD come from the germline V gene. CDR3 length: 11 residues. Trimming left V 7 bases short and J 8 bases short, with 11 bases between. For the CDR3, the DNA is TGTGCCATCACGGGGGTGGAGGGCTACACCTTC. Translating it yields CAITGVEGYTF.

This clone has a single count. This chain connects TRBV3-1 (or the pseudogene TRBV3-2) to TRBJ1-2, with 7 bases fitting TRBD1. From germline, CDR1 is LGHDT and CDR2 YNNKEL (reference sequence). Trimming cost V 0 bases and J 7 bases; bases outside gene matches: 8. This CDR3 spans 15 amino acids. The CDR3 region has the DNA TGTGCCAGCAGCCAAGACAAGGGGGCGCTTCCTGGCTACACCTTC. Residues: CASSQDKGALPGYTF.

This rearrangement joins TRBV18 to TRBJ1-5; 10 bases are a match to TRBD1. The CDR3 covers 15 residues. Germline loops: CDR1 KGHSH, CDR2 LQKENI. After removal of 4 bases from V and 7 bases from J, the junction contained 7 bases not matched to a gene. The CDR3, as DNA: TGTGCCAGCTCACGAGGGACAGGGGTAGGACAGCCCCAGCATTTT. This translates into CASSRGTGVGQPQHF.

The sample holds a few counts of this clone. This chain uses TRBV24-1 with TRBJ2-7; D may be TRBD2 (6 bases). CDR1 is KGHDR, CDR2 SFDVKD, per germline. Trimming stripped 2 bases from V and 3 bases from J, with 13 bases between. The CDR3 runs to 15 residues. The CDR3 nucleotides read TGTGCCACCAGTGATTCAAGGGCGGGGCTCTACGAGCAGTACTTC. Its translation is CATSDSRAGLYEQYF.

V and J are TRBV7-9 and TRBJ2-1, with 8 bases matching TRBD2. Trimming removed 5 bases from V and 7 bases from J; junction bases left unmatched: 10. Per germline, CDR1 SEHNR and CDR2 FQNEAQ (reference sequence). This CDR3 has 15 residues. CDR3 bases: TGTGCCAGCAGCCAACCAGCGGGAGTGCGGAATGAGCAGTTCTTC. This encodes CASSQPAGVRNEQFF.

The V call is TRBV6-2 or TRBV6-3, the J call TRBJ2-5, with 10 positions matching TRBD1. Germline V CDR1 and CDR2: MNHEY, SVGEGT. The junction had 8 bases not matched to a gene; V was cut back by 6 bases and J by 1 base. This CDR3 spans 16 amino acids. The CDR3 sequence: CASSRDRGSSQETQYF. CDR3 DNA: TGTGCCAGCAGCCGGGACAGGGGATCTAGCCAAGAGACCCAGTACTTC.

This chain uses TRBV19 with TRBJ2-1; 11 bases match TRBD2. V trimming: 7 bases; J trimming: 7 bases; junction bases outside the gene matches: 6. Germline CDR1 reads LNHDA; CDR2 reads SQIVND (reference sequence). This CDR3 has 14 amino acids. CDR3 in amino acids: CASNPLAGENEQFF. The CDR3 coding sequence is TGTGCCAGTAACCCACTAGCGGGAGAAAATGAGCAGTTCTTC.

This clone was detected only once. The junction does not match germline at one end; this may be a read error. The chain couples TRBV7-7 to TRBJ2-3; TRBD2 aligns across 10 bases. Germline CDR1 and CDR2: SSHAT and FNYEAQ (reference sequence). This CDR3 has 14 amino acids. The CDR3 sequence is CASSSSGGTDTQYF. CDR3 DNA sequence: TGTGCTAGCAGCTCTAGCGGGGGTACAGATACGCAGTATTTT.

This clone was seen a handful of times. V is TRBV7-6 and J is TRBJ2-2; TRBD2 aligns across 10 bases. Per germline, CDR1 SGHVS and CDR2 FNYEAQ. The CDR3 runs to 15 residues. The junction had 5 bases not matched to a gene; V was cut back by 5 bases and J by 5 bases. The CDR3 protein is CASSPTSGDTGELFF. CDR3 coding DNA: TGTGCCAGCAGCCCCACTAGCGGGGATACCGGGGAGCTGTTTTTT.

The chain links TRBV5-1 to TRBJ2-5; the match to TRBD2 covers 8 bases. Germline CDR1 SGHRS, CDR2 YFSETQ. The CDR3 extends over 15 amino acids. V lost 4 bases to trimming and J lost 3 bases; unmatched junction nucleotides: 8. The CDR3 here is CASSPQLAAKETQYF. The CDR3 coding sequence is TGCGCCAGCAGCCCCCAACTAGCGGCCAAAGAGACCCAGTACTTC.

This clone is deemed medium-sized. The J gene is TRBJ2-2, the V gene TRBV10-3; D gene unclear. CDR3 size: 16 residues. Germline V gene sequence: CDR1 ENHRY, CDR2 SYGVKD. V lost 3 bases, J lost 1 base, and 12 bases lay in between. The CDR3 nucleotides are TGTGCCATCAGTGAAAATTCGAGAGAGAACACCGGGGAGCTGTTTTTT. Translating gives CAISENSRENTGELFF.

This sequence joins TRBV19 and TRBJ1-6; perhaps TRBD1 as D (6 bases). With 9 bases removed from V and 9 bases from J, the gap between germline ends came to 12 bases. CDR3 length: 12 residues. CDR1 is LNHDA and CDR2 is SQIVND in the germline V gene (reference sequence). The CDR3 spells CASHREGSPLHF. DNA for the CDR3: TGTGCCAGCCACAGGGAGGGTTCACCCCTCCACTTT. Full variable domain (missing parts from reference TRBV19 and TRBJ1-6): DGGITQSPKYLFRKEGQNVTLSCEQNLNHDAMYWYRQDPGQGLRLIYYSQIVNDFQKGDIAEGYSVSREKKESFPLTVTSAQKNPTAFYLCASHREGSPLHFGNGTRLTVT.

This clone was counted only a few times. CDR3: CASSQGAGRLSYEQYF. For the CDR3, the DNA is TGTGCCAGCAGCCAAGGGGCAGGGCGCCTCTCCTACGAGCAGTACTTC. The V and J genes are TRBV3-1 (or the pseudogene TRBV3-2) and TRBJ2-7, with a tentative D call TRBD1 (5 bases). Deletions cut 1 base from V and 0 bases from J, with 13 bases between. Per the germline V gene, CDR1 is LGHDT and CDR2 is YNNKEL (reference sequence). The CDR3 is 16 amino acids.

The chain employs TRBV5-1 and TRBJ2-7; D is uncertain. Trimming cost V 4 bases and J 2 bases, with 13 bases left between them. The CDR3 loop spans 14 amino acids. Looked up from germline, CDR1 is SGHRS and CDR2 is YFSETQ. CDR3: CASSLERIAYEQYF. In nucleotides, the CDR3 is TGCGCCAGCAGCCTGGAGAGGATAGCCTACGAGCAGTACTTC.

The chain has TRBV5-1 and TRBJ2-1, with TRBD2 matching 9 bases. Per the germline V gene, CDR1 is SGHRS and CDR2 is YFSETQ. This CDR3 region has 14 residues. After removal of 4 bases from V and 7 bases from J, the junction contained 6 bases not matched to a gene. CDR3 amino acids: CASSGGGADNEQFF. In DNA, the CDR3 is TGCGCCAGCAGCGGCGGGGGGGCTGATAATGAGCAGTTCTTC.

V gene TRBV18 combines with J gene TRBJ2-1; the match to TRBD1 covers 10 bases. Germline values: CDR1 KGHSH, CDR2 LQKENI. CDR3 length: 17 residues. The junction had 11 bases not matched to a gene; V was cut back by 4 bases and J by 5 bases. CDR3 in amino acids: CASSQPGQGQYNNEQFF. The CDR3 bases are TGTGCCAGCTCACAGCCGGGACAGGGGCAGTATAACAATGAGCAGTTCTTC.

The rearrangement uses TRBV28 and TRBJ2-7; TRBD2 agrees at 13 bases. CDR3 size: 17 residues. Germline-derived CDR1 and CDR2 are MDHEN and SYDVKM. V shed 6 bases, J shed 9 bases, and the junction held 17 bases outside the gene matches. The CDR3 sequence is CASSSRGTSGNFGGQYF. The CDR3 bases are TGTGCCAGCAGCTCTCGAGGGACTAGCGGGAACTTTGGTGGGCAGTACTTC.

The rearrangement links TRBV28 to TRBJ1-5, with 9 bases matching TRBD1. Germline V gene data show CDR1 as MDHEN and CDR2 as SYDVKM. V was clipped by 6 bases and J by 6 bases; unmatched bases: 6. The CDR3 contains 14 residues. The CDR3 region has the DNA TGTGCCAGCAGACTAGGACAGGGGCTTCAGCCCCAGCATTTT. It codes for CASRLGQGLQPQHF.

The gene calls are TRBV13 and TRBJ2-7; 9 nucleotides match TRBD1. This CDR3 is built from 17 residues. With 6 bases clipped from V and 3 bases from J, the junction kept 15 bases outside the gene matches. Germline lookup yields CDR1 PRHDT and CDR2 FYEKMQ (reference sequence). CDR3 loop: CASSSTRPGQGHYEQYF. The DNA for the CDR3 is TGTGCCAGCAGTTCGACGCGCCCGGGACAGGGCCACTACGAGCAGTACTTC.